Below, 30 T cell receptor beta chains from the same sample are listed, as sequenced in a study of low-dose radiotherapy and immunotherapy resistance in tumors (dated by TCRdb to the early 2020s). Reads for this sample came from an Illumina HiSeq 2500. First-strand cDNA was synthesized with Superscript III and a set of TRAV- and TRBV-specific primers, covering both TCRalpha and TCRbeta chains. TCRs were amplified with Phusion for around 21 PCR cycles, with a constant-region primer paired with the adapter attached to the V primers. In-frame beta chains were kept once TCRdb had trimmed the public reads at Q25 with fastp and called clones with MiXCR. CDR3 protein sequences are deduplicated, and each keeps its most common genes and DNA. Present in this sample are tens of thousands of distinct CDR3 sequences, approximately 22% of which were seen just once. The ten most abundant clones make up around 13% of the sample.

The time point label here, explained by the study, means: after trial treatment. Reading the label with the study, this specimen's treatment or condition is: LDRT plus nivolumab, ipilimumab, low-dose cyclophosphamide and aspirin (RACIN trial). Source: PBMCs, taken after low-dose radiotherapy plus immunotherapy. Every receptor here comes from a female donor with ovarian cancer.

This clonotype showed up many times. The V call is TRBV13, the J call TRBJ1-1, with D hard to call. The CDR3 spans 16 residues. V gave up 1 base and J gave up 2 bases, with 14 bases separating them. Germline V gene lookup returns CDR1 PRHDT and CDR2 FYEKMQ (reference sequence). The CDR3 sequence is CASSLDSGWGNTEAFF. DNA of the CDR3: TGTGCCAGCAGCTTAGACTCCGGGTGGGGTAACACTGAAGCTTTCTTT.

This chain links TRBV7-3 with TRBJ2-3, with a tentative D call TRBD1 (5 bases). Germline CDR1 is SGHTA and CDR2 is FQGTGA. Trimming removed 4 bases from V and 1 base from J, with 9 bases in between. The CDR3 consists of 14 residues. The CDR3 DNA is TGTGCCAGCAGCTCCGGACAACGCACAGATACGCAGTATTTT. Its protein is CASSSGQRTDTQYF.

This clonotype was observed at least ten times. The chain employs TRBV10-3 and TRBJ1-3, with D unresolved. CDR1 and CDR2 from the germline V gene are ENHRY and SYGVKD. This CDR3 spans 15 amino acids. The ends were cut back, 6 bases at V and 0 bases at J, with 12 bases in the middle. CDR3 sequence reads: CAIRTSLSSGNTIYF. CDR3 DNA: TGTGCCATCAGAACCTCCCTAAGCTCTGGAAACACCATATATTTT.

This clonotype was seen repeatedly, ten times or more. The chain combines TRBV6-2 or TRBV6-3 with TRBJ2-2; 11 bases match TRBD2. V dropped 5 bases and J dropped 4; count of bases not matched to a gene: 3. The CDR3 contains 15 residues. Germline CDR1 and CDR2: MNHEY and SVGEGT. Written as DNA, the CDR3 is TGTGCCAGCAGTGTACTAGCGGGGGTCACCGGGGAGCTGTTTTTT. This sequence encodes CASSVLAGVTGELFF.

This clonotype has at least ten counts. The chain's CDR3 is CSVDGREGTGNTIYF. The CDR3 region has the DNA TGCAGCGTCGACGGCAGGGAGGGAACTGGAAACACCATATATTTT. This chain connects TRBV29-1 to TRBJ1-3, with D maybe TRBD1 (5 bases). The length of the CDR3 is 15 residues. V dropped 6 bases and J dropped 2 bases, with 17 bases sitting between them. The germline CDR1 and CDR2 sequences are SQVTM and ANQGSEA.

This clonotype has ten or more counts. This chain links TRBV19 with TRBJ1-5, with D possibly matching TRBD1 (6 bases). Looked up from germline, CDR1 is LNHDA and CDR2 is SQIVND (reference sequence). Trimming stripped 4 bases from V and 2 bases from J, with 12 bases between. This CDR3 is built from 15 residues. CDR3 sequence: CASSTTGSGNQPQHF. The DNA of the CDR3 is TGTGCCAGTAGTACCACAGGGTCGGGCAATCAGCCCCAGCATTTT.

The J gene is TRBJ2-3, the V gene TRBV20-1; D is ambiguous. Trimming shortened V by 3 bases and J by 6 bases, and 16 bases separated the two germline ends. Looked up from germline, CDR1 is DFQATT and CDR2 is SNEGSKA (reference sequence). This CDR3 is built from 14 residues. Written as DNA, the CDR3 is TGCAGTGCTAGTCAGCCCCCCACCAAGGATACGCAGTATTTT. Translated, it gives CSASQPPTKDTQYF.

The chain employs TRBV6-8 and TRBJ2-7; D might be TRBD1 (6 bases). Looked up from germline, CDR1 is MNHGY and CDR2 is SAAAGT. The V and J ends lost 5 bases and 0 bases respectively, with 14 bases between them. This CDR3 comprises 15 residues. The DNA of the CDR3 is TGTGCCAGCAGTGAAAGGGGGATCTACTCCTACGAGCAGTACTTC. Translation: CASSERGIYSYEQYF.

This clonotype has at least ten counts. The rearrangement joins TRBV9 to TRBJ1-5; D unclear. The germline CDR1 and CDR2 sequences are SGDLS and YYNGEE. CDR3 length: 14 residues. Deletions cut 4 bases from V and 4 bases from J, with 12 bases between. CDR3 nucleotides: TGTGCCAGCAGCCGGGGTAATCGAAATCAGCCCCAGCATTTT. It codes for CASSRGNRNQPQHF. Complete variable domain (other parts from reference TRBV9 and TRBJ1-5): DSGVTQTPKHLITATGQRVTLRCSPRSGDLSVYWYQQSLDQGLQFLIQYYNGEERAKGNILERFSAQQFPDLHSELNLSSLELGDSALYFCASSRGNRNQPQHFGDGTRLSIL.

The chain uses TRBV28 and TRBJ1-1; tentatively, D is TRBD1 (6 bases). V gave up 7 bases and J gave up 4 bases, with 16 bases separating them. Germline CDR1 MDHEN, CDR2 SYDVKM. This CDR3 is built from 14 residues. CDR3 sequence reads: CASTVLRGGTEAFF. Written as DNA, the CDR3 is TGTGCCAGCACCGTTTTAAGGGGGGGCACTGAAGCTTTCTTT. The whole variable domain, filled in from reference TRBV28 and TRBJ1-1, reads DVKVTQSSRYLVKRTGEKVFLECVQDMDHENMFWYRQDPGLGLRLIYFSYDVKMKEKGDIPEGYSVSREKKERFSLILESASTNQTSMYLCASTVLRGGTEAFFGQGTRLTVV.

This clonotype was seen only a few times. This chain uses TRBV13 with TRBJ1-1; 11 nucleotides align to TRBD1. The V gene's germline CDR1 is PRHDT and CDR2 FYEKMQ (reference sequence). The CDR3 covers 16 residues. V gave up 0 bases and J gave up 4 bases; unmatched junction bases: 4. Here the CDR3 reads CASSLGGTGGSTEAFF. CDR3 sequence (DNA): TGTGCCAGCAGCTTAGGCGGGACAGGGGGGAGCACTGAAGCTTTCTTT.

This clonotype was counted between two and nine times. A much larger clone lies a single base off, so this may be a read error. V is TRBV9 and J is TRBJ2-1; 8 nucleotides agree with TRBD2. The CDR3 is made up of 16 amino acids. V trimming: 4 bases; J trimming: 4 bases; junction bases outside the gene matches: 10. Germline V gene data show CDR1 as SGDLS and CDR2 as YYNGEE. CDR3 protein: CASSTPGTRPYNEQFF. In nucleotides, the CDR3 is TGTGCCAGCAGCACCCCCGGGACTAGACCTTACAATGAGCAGTTCTTC.

This clonotype was recorded at least ten times. The rearrangement links TRBV19 to TRBJ1-5; tentative D call: TRBD1 (6 bases). This CDR3 region has 14 residues. Trimming stripped 2 bases from V and 6 bases from J, with 11 bases between. Per germline, CDR1 LNHDA and CDR2 SQIVND (reference sequence). CDR3 in DNA: TGTGCCAGTAGTATAACTGGGGGCACTCAGCCCCAGCATTTT. Its protein is CASSITGGTQPQHF.

This clonotype has a count of ten or more. The rearrangement uses TRBV7-9 and TRBJ2-1, with D hard to call. The CDR3 consists of 15 residues. V was pared by 3 bases and J by 0 bases, with 9 bases between. CDR1 is SEHNR and CDR2 is FQNEAQ in the germline V gene (reference sequence). CDR3 sequence reads: CASSFRAGSYNEQFF. The CDR3 DNA is TGTGCCAGCAGCTTTAGAGCTGGCTCCTACAATGAGCAGTTCTTC.

For this clonotype: A clone one base away is much larger, so this may be a read error. This chain connects TRBV20-1 to TRBJ2-3; 7 bases agree with TRBD2. V was pared by 6 bases and J by 3 bases, with 9 bases of the junction left unmatched. The length of the CDR3 is 14 residues. Germline V gives CDR1 DFQATT, CDR2 SNEGSKA (reference sequence). The CDR3 loop reads CSAVGLVRTDTQYF. CDR3 nucleotide sequence: TGCAGTGCCGTCGGACTAGTCAGAACAGATACGCAGTATTTT.

This clonotype was observed at least ten times. V usage is TRBV29-1 and J usage is TRBJ1-1; possibly TRBD1 for D (5 bases). This CDR3 has 12 amino acids. From germline, CDR1 is SQVTM and CDR2 ANQGSEA. V was pared by 3 bases and J by 1 base, with 6 bases between. The CDR3 DNA is TGCAGCGTTGACAGGGCGAACACTGAAGCTTTCTTT. It encodes CSVDRANTEAFF.

Ten or more counts support this clonotype. The chain joins TRBV9 to TRBJ2-5; 8 nucleotides align to TRBD2. This CDR3 contains 17 residues. V shed 4 bases and J 5 bases; nucleotides not matched to a gene: 16. The germline V gene has CDR1 SGDLS and CDR2 YYNGEE. CDR3 in DNA: TGTGCCAGCAGCTTAGCCCCTCACGCGGGAGGCAGCGAGACCCAGTACTTC. It specifies CASSLAPHAGGSETQYF.

This clonotype was observed a few times. One base away lies a much larger clone, so this may be a sequencing read error. The rearrangement uses TRBV6-2 or TRBV6-3 and TRBJ2-6; TRBD1 is a possible D gene (5 bases). The V gene's germline CDR1 is MNHEY and CDR2 SVGEGT. The CDR3 length is 16 residues. CDR3 sequence (DNA): TGTGCCAGCACCTACCTTGGGGCCTTTGGGACCAACGTCCTGACTTTC. It is translated as CASTYLGAFGTNVLTF.

This clonotype was recorded many times. The J gene is TRBJ1-1, the V gene TRBV6-6; D call uncertain. This CDR3 is 12 amino acids long. Germline CDR1 and CDR2: MNHNY and SVGAGI (reference sequence). V lost 6 bases and J lost 7, with 12 bases in between. CDR3 nucleotides: TGTGCCAGCAGCCCTATGACGGATGAAGCTTTCTTT. Residues: CASSPMTDEAFF.

This clonotype was picked up many times. V is TRBV18 and J is TRBJ2-7; the D gene could be TRBD1 or TRBD2 (6 bases each). The V end lost 3 bases, the J end lost 7 bases, and 28 bases lay between the germline ends. This CDR3 is 18 amino acids long. CDR1 is KGHSH, CDR2 LQKENI, per germline. This CDR3 is CASSPPTQEGGQGREQYF. In nucleotides, the CDR3 is TGTGCCAGCTCACCCCCCACTCAAGAAGGGGGGCAAGGTAGGGAGCAGTACTTC.

V usage is TRBV20-1 and J usage is TRBJ2-5; the D is unclear. Per germline, CDR1 DFQATT and CDR2 SNEGSKA (reference sequence). Between the trimmed V and J ends, which lost 0 bases and 2 bases, there was a span of 13 bases. This CDR3 has 15 amino acids. In nucleotides, the CDR3 is TGCAGTGCTAGAGATGCCGGAGTTACACAAGAGACCCAGTACTTC. Translating it yields CSARDAGVTQETQYF.

There are many counts of this clonotype. This chain uses TRBV4-1 with TRBJ2-1; D is possibly TRBD1 or TRBD2 (5 bases each). Germline V CDR1 and CDR2: MGHRA, YSYEKL. The V and J ends lost 1 base and 11 bases respectively, with 24 bases between them. The CDR3 loop spans 17 amino acids. The CDR3 nucleotides read TGCGCCAGCAGCCAAGCCACGGAGATTGGGACCCTAATACAGCAGTTCTTC. It translates to CASSQATEIGTLIQQFF.

This clonotype was seen ten or more times. The chain employs TRBV13 and TRBJ2-7; 12 bases line up with TRBD1. Germline V gene lookup returns CDR1 PRHDT and CDR2 FYEKMQ (reference sequence). V was pared by 1 base and J by 5 bases, with 3 bases of the junction left unmatched. The CDR3 is made up of 15 amino acids. CDR3 bases: TGTGCCAGCAGCTTAGCGGGACAGGGGGCCGACGAGCAGTACTTC. Amino acid sequence: CASSLAGQGADEQYF. Looking up the rest from reference TRBV13 and TRBJ2-7 gives the full variable domain: AAGVIQSPRHLIKEKRETATLKCYPIPRHDTVYWYQQGPGQDPQFLISFYEKMQSDKGSIPDRFSAQQFSDYHSELNMSSLELGDSALYFCASSLAGQGADEQYFGPGTRLTVT.

In this sample, this clonotype turned up many times. The V call is TRBV29-1, the J call TRBJ2-1; D uncertain. The germline gives CDR1 SQVTM, CDR2 ANQGSEA. Trimming took off 1 base at V and 9 bases at J, with 4 bases between the two ends. CDR3 length: 10 residues. CDR3 in DNA: TGCAGCGTTGAAGTAACTGAGCAGTTCTTC. Translation gives CSVEVTEQFF.

In this sample, this clonotype turned up many times. This chain links TRBV6-2 or TRBV6-3 with TRBJ2-2; 7 bases agree with TRBD1. The V gene's germline CDR1 is MNHEY and CDR2 SVGEGT. Trimming took 7 bases from V and 2 from J; bases not matched to a gene: 10. The CDR3 extends over 16 amino acids. CDR3 coding DNA: TGTGCCAGCACCCGTTCCGGGACAGCTAACACCGGGGAGCTGTTTTTT. Translated, it gives CASTRSGTANTGELFF.

This clonotype occurred many times. This chain joins TRBV7-2 and TRBJ1-5; no definite D call. The CDR3 runs to 17 residues. Trimming removed 2 bases at V and 5 bases at J, with 19 bases between. Germline loops: CDR1 SGHTA, CDR2 FQGNSA. The CDR3 DNA sequence: TGTGCCAGCAGCTTAAGGGATGCAGCTACTGATTATCAGCCCCAGCATTTT. This translates into CASSLRDAATDYQPQHF.

CDR3 amino acids: CASSQDLQGNQPQHF. CDR3 sequence (DNA): TGTGCCAGCAGCCAAGATTTACAGGGCAATCAGCCCCAGCATTTT. The chain has TRBV3-1 and TRBJ1-5; TRBD1 is a possible D gene (5 bases). V lost 0 bases, J lost 2 bases, and 8 bases lay in between. The CDR3 has 15 amino acids. Germline assignment: CDR1 LGHDT and CDR2 YNNKEL (reference sequence).

This clonotype was observed at least ten times. The chain is built from TRBV7-2 and TRBJ2-1; D assignment may be TRBD1 or TRBD2 (5 bases each). Germline-derived CDR1 and CDR2 are SGHTA and FQGNSA. The CDR3 covers 15 residues. V dropped 1 base and J dropped 2 bases, with 9 bases sitting between them. CDR3 residues: CASSLDGATYNEQFF. The CDR3 coding sequence is TGTGCCAGCAGCTTAGACGGGGCAACCTACAATGAGCAGTTCTTC.

This clonotype was seen ten or more times. V usage is TRBV6-2 or TRBV6-3 and J usage is TRBJ2-3; 10 bases are shared with TRBD2. Germline CDR1 is MNHEY and CDR2 is SVGEGT. With 6 bases clipped from V and 2 bases from J, the junction kept 20 bases outside the gene matches. This CDR3 region has 20 residues. The CDR3 coding sequence is TGTGCCAGCAGAGATCCAAGACGGACTAGCGGAGATGAGGCCACAGATACGCAGTATTTT. It specifies CASRDPRRTSGDEATDTQYF.

This clonotype showed up many times. This chain uses TRBV19 with TRBJ2-5; the D gene is possibly TRBD2 (6 bases). From germline, CDR1 is LNHDA and CDR2 SQIVND (reference sequence). The CDR3 length is 14 residues. Deletions cut 5 bases from V and 2 bases from J, with 12 bases between. Here the CDR3 DNA reads TGTGCCAGTAGTGTCGGCGGGGTTCAAGAGACCCAGTACTTC. This translates into CASSVGGVQETQYF.